This T cell receptor (beta chain) was identified during a study of blood T cell repertoires in COVID-19. For the study at large: PBMCs, B-cell-depleted T cells, or T cells were the source of the cDNA or gDNA that made up the material.

The CDR3 is made up of 15 amino acids. Deletions cut 7 bases from V and 4 bases from J, with 17 bases between. Germline lookup yields CDR1 SGHRS and CDR2 YFSETQ. This clone was observed a single time. Original processing notes: Reference gene primer amplification in the assay estimated nucleated cell counts. Sequencing was performed with immunoSEQ multiplex PCR; in TCRdb, only in-frame clones are kept and a portion is missing. V, J and clone size are taken as reported in that table, and D and trimming were inferred from the DNA itself. The sample records roughly 83,000 clones, around 84% being singletons.

Sequencing used peripheral blood. J is TRBJ2-2 and V is TRBV5-1; D unresolved. This receptor was identified in a man older than 75 with active or convalescent COVID-19. Here the CDR3 DNA reads TGCGCCAGCGGCAACACGCCCCGGGTCACCGGGGAGCTGTTTTTT. This translates into CASGNTPRVTGELFF.